Listed here are 24 T cell receptor beta chains from one sample, sequenced in a study of blood T cell repertoires in COVID-19. Profiling relied on immunoSEQ multiplex PCR, and the TCRdb table lists in-frame clones only, not all of them. The data show about 280,000 clones, approximately 88% seen once. The sample comprised peripheral blood. The source is a woman between 40 and 50 years old who had recovered from COVID-19.

Comment on this clone: The sample has other DNA sequences that encode this CDR3 too. This chain joins TRBV5-4 and TRBJ2-7; D is undetermined. The germline gives CDR1 SGHNT, CDR2 YYREEE (reference sequence). Trimming removed 3 bases from V and 2 bases from J, with 3 bases in between. The CDR3 loop spans 11 amino acids. The CDR3 DNA reads TGTGCCAGCAGCTCTACCTACGAGCAGTACTTC. It specifies CASSSTYEQYF.

The chain joins TRBV6-1 to TRBJ1-1; possible D gene TRBD1, 5 bases. The V gene's germline CDR1 is MNHNS and CDR2 SASEGT. With 3 bases removed from V and 3 bases from J, the gap between germline ends came to 8 bases. The CDR3 has 13 amino acids. The CDR3 protein is CASSERDHTEAFF. CDR3 in DNA: TGTGCCAGCAGTGAGCGGGACCACACTGAAGCTTTCTTT.

In its sample, this clone was seen once. The chain combines TRBV12-3 or TRBV12-4 with TRBJ1-5, with 8 bases identical to TRBD1. The trim removed 6 bases at V and 5 bases at J, leaving 0 bases unmatched. This CDR3 region has 12 residues. The CDR3 spells CASRDRDQPQHF. As DNA, the CDR3 is TGTGCCAGCAGGGACAGGGATCAGCCCCAGCATTTT.

The chain is built from TRBV7-9 and TRBJ2-7; 8 bases map to TRBD2. V gave up 11 bases and J gave up 6 bases; unmatched junction bases: 9. Germline loops: CDR1 SEHNR, CDR2 FQNEAQ (reference sequence). The CDR3 is 12 residues long. For the CDR3, the DNA is TGTGCCGTAGCGGCTAGCGGGTTCGAGCAGTACTTC. Its translation is CAVAASGFEQYF.

This chain connects TRBV29-1 to TRBJ2-2; D perhaps matches TRBD1 (6 bases). This CDR3 has 13 amino acids. Trimming took off 7 bases at V and 6 bases at J, with 15 bases between the two ends. CDR1 and CDR2 (germline): SQVTM, ANQGSEA. The CDR3 region has the DNA TGCAGCGGTGGGGGCTTCGACGCCGGGGAGCTGTTTTTT. This gives the protein CSGGGFDAGELFF.

The V gene is TRBV3-1 (or the pseudogene TRBV3-2), the J gene TRBJ1-2, with TRBD1 identical over 8 bases. J gave up 8 bases and V 5 bases, and 4 bases lay outside the gene matches. The CDR3 extends over 12 amino acids. Germline V gene sequence: CDR1 LGHDT, CDR2 YNNKEL (reference sequence). CDR3 sequence (DNA): TGTGCCAGCAGCTACGGGGACAGGGGCTACACCTTC. Protein: CASSYGDRGYTF.

The chain employs TRBV7-9 and TRBJ2-3; D is perhaps TRBD1 (6 bases). Germline V gene sequence: CDR1 SEHNR, CDR2 FQNEAQ (reference sequence). V was shortened by 1 base and J by 3 bases, with 11 bases between the two germline ends. The CDR3 is 15 residues long. Here the CDR3 reads CASSLGAGETDTQYF. CDR3 DNA sequence: TGTGCCAGCAGCTTAGGAGCAGGGGAAACAGATACGCAGTATTTT.

This clone was recorded once. The CDR3 sequence: CAWTPGLAGTDTQYF. As DNA, the CDR3 is TGTGCCTGGACCCCGGGACTAGCAGGCACAGATACGCAGTATTTT. V usage is TRBV30 and J usage is TRBJ2-3, with 9 bases identical to TRBD2. Per germline, CDR1 GTSNPN and CDR2 SVGIG (reference sequence). V was clipped by 4 bases and J by 1 base; unmatched bases: 6. The CDR3 contains 15 residues. Full variable domain (remainder filled in from reference TRBV30 and TRBJ2-3): SQTIHQWPATLVQPVGSPLSLECTVEGTSNPNLYWYRQAAGRGLQLLFYSVGIGQISSEVPQNLSASRPQDRQFILSSKKLLLSDSGFYLCAWTPGLAGTDTQYFGPGTRLTVL.

This chain links TRBV6-1 with TRBJ2-3; 16 positions agree with TRBD2. From germline, CDR1 is MNHNS and CDR2 SASEGT. This CDR3 is 18 amino acids long. V dropped 1 base and J dropped 6; count of bases not matched to a gene: 7. CDR3 in amino acids: CASSEGLGLAGGYDTQYF. For the CDR3, the DNA is TGTGCCAGCAGTGAAGGTCTGGGACTAGCGGGAGGGTACGATACGCAGTATTTT.

The chain carries TRBV29-1 and TRBJ2-7, with a possible D match to TRBD2 (6 bases). Per germline, CDR1 SQVTM and CDR2 ANQGSEA. V lost 4 bases and J 7 bases, leaving 17 bases between the germline ends. CDR3 length equals 13 residues. CDR3 sequence: CSVGLAEGREQYF. CDR3 in DNA: TGCAGCGTTGGTCTTGCTGAAGGGAGGGAGCAGTACTTC.

The chain combines TRBV9 with TRBJ2-5, with D unresolved. Germline lookup yields CDR1 SGDLS and CDR2 YYNGEE. V shed 3 bases and J shed 1 base, with 7 bases lying between them. The CDR3 runs to 13 residues. CDR3 sequence: CASSAFPQETQYF. In nucleotides, the CDR3 is TGTGCCAGCAGCGCTTTTCCCCAAGAGACCCAGTACTTC. The variable domain in full, completed from reference TRBV9 and TRBJ2-5, reads DSGVTQTPKHLITATGQRVTLRCSPRSGDLSVYWYQQSLDQGLQFLIQYYNGEERAKGNILERFSAQQFPDLHSELNLSSLELGDSALYFCASSAFPQETQYFGPGTRLLVL.

The V and J genes are TRBV7-9 and TRBJ2-5; weak D call: TRBD2 (6 bases). This CDR3 spans 14 amino acids. The germline V gene encodes CDR1 SEHNR and CDR2 FQNEAQ (reference sequence). V shed 0 bases and J shed 5 bases, with 10 bases lying between them. DNA for the CDR3: TGTGCCAGCAGCTTAGCGGGAGGTTGGGAGACCCAGTACTTC. Translating it yields CASSLAGGWETQYF.

V gene TRBV9 combines with J gene TRBJ2-7; tentatively, D is TRBD1 (6 bases). Germline V gene data show CDR1 as SGDLS and CDR2 as YYNGEE. The CDR3 length is 17 residues. The ends were cut back, 3 bases at V and 3 bases at J, with 22 bases in the middle. The CDR3 DNA sequence: TGTGCCAGCAGCGCAAGTACAGGGTTCAACGGGAACTACGAGCAGTACTTC. Protein: CASSASTGFNGNYEQYF.

The J gene is TRBJ2-1, the V gene TRBV2, with D perhaps assigned TRBD1 or TRBD2 (5 bases each). The CDR3 sequence is 13 residues long. The germline gives CDR1 SNHLY, CDR2 FYNNEI. V gave up 8 bases and J gave up 7 bases, with 15 bases separating them. CDR3 protein: CASRGGAFNEQFF. The DNA for the CDR3 is TGTGCCAGCCGTGGGGGAGCGTTTAATGAGCAGTTCTTC. The full variable domain, completed using reference TRBV2 and TRBJ2-1, is EPEVTQTPSHQVTQMGQEVILRCVPISNHLYFYWYRQILGQKVEFLVSFYNNEISEKSEIFDDQFSVERPDGSNFTLKIRSTKLEDSAMYFCASRGGAFNEQFFGPGTRLTVL.

J is TRBJ2-2 and V is TRBV9; a possible D gene is TRBD1 (5 bases). This CDR3 comprises 17 residues. The V end lost 0 bases, the J end lost 4 bases, and 16 bases lay between the germline ends. CDR1 SGDLS and CDR2 YYNGEE come from the germline V gene. The CDR3 is CASSVESGSTSTGELFF. As DNA, the CDR3 is TGTGCCAGCAGCGTAGAGTCAGGGTCGACGTCCACCGGGGAGCTGTTTTTT.

This clone was counted once. This sequence joins TRBV28 and TRBJ1-6; D not resolved. V gave up 5 bases and J gave up 10 bases, with 15 bases separating them. Germline V gene data show CDR1 as MDHEN and CDR2 as SYDVKM. The CDR3 runs to 14 residues. The CDR3 is CASSPPPGNSPLHF. The CDR3 DNA is TGTGCCAGCAGTCCACCTCCGGGGAACTCACCCCTCCACTTT.

The chain employs TRBV24-1 and TRBJ2-5; 9 nucleotides match TRBD1. Germline CDR1 reads KGHDR; CDR2 reads SFDVKD. With V trimmed by 4 bases and J by 4 bases, 15 bases remained unmatched. The CDR3 has 18 amino acids. This CDR3 is CATSDSDRGVLFGETQYF. CDR3 nucleotides: TGTGCCACCAGTGACTCAGACAGGGGGGTTCTTTTCGGAGAGACCCAGTACTTC.

The chain employs TRBV14 and TRBJ2-1, with D perhaps matching TRBD2 (5 bases). With 2 bases removed from V and 7 bases from J, the gap between germline ends came to 9 bases. Looked up from germline, CDR1 is SGHDN and CDR2 is FVKESK. This CDR3 contains 13 residues. The CDR3 spells CASSQSRRNEQFF. The CDR3 bases are TGTGCCAGCAGCCAATCTAGGAGGAATGAGCAGTTCTTC.

The table lists this clone with a few counts. The chain employs TRBV3-1 (or the pseudogene TRBV3-2) and TRBJ2-2; the D gene is possibly TRBD1 (6 bases). Germline V gives CDR1 LGHDT, CDR2 YNNKEL (reference sequence). This CDR3 is built from 15 residues. The V end was cut by 1 base, the J end by 3 bases, with 9 bases between. CDR3 residues: CASSQGGGYTGELFF. CDR3 sequence (DNA): TGTGCCAGCAGCCAAGGAGGGGGATACACCGGGGAGCTGTTTTTT.

The chain employs TRBV30 and TRBJ2-7, with 7 bases lining up with TRBD1. The V segment lost 5 bases and the J segment 6 bases; nucleotides outside the gene matches: 10. The CDR3 extends over 13 amino acids. Germline CDR1 reads GTSNPN; CDR2 reads SVGIG (reference sequence). CDR3 in DNA: TGTGCCTGGTCCCTCACAGGGGTTGGCGAGCAGTACTTC. Protein sequence: CAWSLTGVGEQYF.

A few counts support this clone. This chain joins TRBV18 and TRBJ2-2; D is possibly TRBD1 (6 bases). CDR1 KGHSH and CDR2 LQKENI come from the germline V gene. V was cut by 3 bases and J by 0 bases, with 11 bases left in between. This CDR3 has 16 amino acids. CDR3 coding DNA: TGTGCCAGCTCACCTACCGGGACATCGAACACCGGGGAGCTGTTTTTT. This sequence encodes CASSPTGTSNTGELFF.

The rearrangement uses TRBV10-3 and TRBJ2-4; D is possibly TRBD1 (5 bases). Germline CDR1 ENHRY, CDR2 SYGVKD. The V end lost 1 base, the J end lost 8 bases, and 12 bases lay between the germline ends. The CDR3 runs to 14 residues. The DNA for the CDR3 is TGTGCCATCAGTGAGTTGCAGGGTGGTGACATTCAGTACTTC. Encoded protein: CAISELQGGDIQYF.

This clone has just one count. The chain joins TRBV27 to TRBJ2-7; the match to TRBD2 covers 8 bases. CDR1 and CDR2 from the germline V gene are MNHEY and SMNVEV (reference sequence). The trim removed 5 bases at V and 0 bases at J, leaving 12 bases unmatched. There are 17 residues in the CDR3. Here the CDR3 reads CASSAGPGRATSYEQYF. Here the CDR3 DNA reads TGTGCCAGCAGTGCGGGCCCCGGGAGGGCCACCTCCTACGAGCAGTACTTC.

The genes are TRBV5-6 and TRBJ2-7; D gene uncertain. The CDR3 is 17 amino acids. V was clipped by 0 bases and J by 7 bases, with 23 bases between them. Germline CDR1 reads SGHDT; CDR2 reads YYEEEE. This CDR3 is CASSLERRVPPIGEQYF. The CDR3 nucleotides are TGTGCCAGCAGCTTGGAGCGACGTGTCCCCCCGATCGGTGAGCAGTACTTC.